Here is one TCR beta chain with its context. What it binds is unknown. Sequencing used immunoSEQ multiplex PCR; TCRdb keeps in-frame clones, though not all of them. The sample has about 170,000 clones; about 86% are singletons. Donors were drawn from the approximately 120-subject validation cohort, separate from the roughly 610-subject first cohort. The record originates from a study of cytomegalovirus exposure and HLA in healthy donors. At the level of the study: The roughly 110 validation repertoires matched the approximately 700 first-cohort repertoires in platform, a later analysis reported. Study conclusions and caveats: In vitro assays verified that a few CMV-associated chains recognized CMV antigens specifically. The classifier reportedly diagnosed cytomegalovirus status with high sensitivity and specificity.

The TCR comes from a woman in her twenties or thirties in good health and CMV-seronegative. What was sequenced was PBMCs.

DNA for the CDR3: TGTGCCAGCAGTTTTGAAGGGGCTAGCAATCAGCCCCAGCATTTT. This codes for CASSFEGASNQPQHF. This sequence joins TRBV27 and TRBJ1-5; D might be TRBD1 (5 bases). CDR1 MNHEY and CDR2 SMNVEV come from the germline V gene (reference sequence). This CDR3 comprises 15 residues. V shed 3 bases and J shed 0 bases, with 9 bases lying between them.